This TCR beta chain is from a study of shared clonotypes between healthy human individuals. Sequencing used immunoSEQ multiplex PCR; TCRdb keeps in-frame clones, though not all of them. The sample has around 2.5 million clones, more than 85% seen once; the top ten hold roughly 0.39%. The CDR3 extends over 14 amino acids. Trimming left V 0 bases short and J 3 bases short, with 10 bases between. In germline, CDR1 is SGHRS, CDR2 YFSETQ. Points on this clone: The sample contains more than one DNA sequence encoding this CDR3.

The sequencing input was naive CD4+ T cells from PBMCs. As to subset: CD45RA+ positively selected. This clonotype originated in a man aged 18 to 29 in good health. Some clones in this sample may be carry-over from other donors' samples. The chain recombines TRBV5-1 with TRBJ2-7; possible D gene TRBD1, 6 bases. The CDR3 spells CASSLGQGSYEQYF. The CDR3 bases are TGCGCCAGCAGCTTGGGCCAGGGGAGCTACGAGCAGTACTTC.